Presented here are 8 T cell receptor beta chains from one specimen sequenced in a study of neurological immune-mediated disorders (dated by TCRdb to 2018 to 2020). The method was 5' RACE. TCRdb shows the sequencer as Illumina HiSeq 2500. TCRdb handled the public reads itself, with Q25 trimming in fastp and clone calling in MiXCR, and kept productive beta chains. Rows with a matching CDR3 protein are joined into one entry that keeps the most common DNA and genes. The sample profile shows more than 45,000 distinct CDR3 sequences; approximately 4.1% of them were found once. Jointly, the top ten make up about 3.1% of the sample. The sample comprised PBMCs. The receptors shown here come from a man aged 45-60 years with multiple sclerosis.

This clonotype appeared many times. A read error may produce the germline difference seen at one junction end. The V call is TRBV5-5, the J call TRBJ2-1; D is perhaps TRBD2 (6 bases). The CDR3 spans 15 residues. The germline V gene encodes CDR1 SGHKS and CDR2 YYEKEE (reference sequence). CDR3 DNA: TGTGCCAGCACCTTGGAGGGAGACGGCTACAATGAGCAGTTCTTC. It translates to CASTLEGDGYNEQFF.

Notes on this clonotype: It is unclear where the CDR3 begins or ends on the DNA, so no DNA is shown, and the CDR3 is as TCRdb lists it. The chain is built from TRBV21-1 and TRBJ1-2; TRBD1 is taken as the D call from the table, unchecked against the DNA. TRBV21-1 is recorded as a pseudogene. The CDR3 has 14 residues if both end residues are counted. CDR3 region: CASSNVGQGNGYTF.

This clonotype qualifies as medium-sized (0.01 to 0.1%). The chain links TRBV28 to TRBJ2-5, with 8 bases identical to TRBD1. This CDR3 region has 16 residues. Germline V gene lookup returns CDR1 MDHEN and CDR2 SYDVKM. With 6 bases clipped from V and 5 bases from J, the junction kept 14 bases outside the gene matches. The CDR3 DNA follows: TGTGCCAGCAGGACTAAATCGGACAGGGTGGGTGAGACCCAGTACTTC. Protein: CASRTKSDRVGETQYF.

This clonotype occurred many times. The genes are TRBV20-1 and TRBJ1-2; D unclear. The germline V and J ends were trimmed by 6 bases and 3 bases, with 14 bases remaining between them. The CDR3 has 13 amino acids. Looked up from germline, CDR1 is DFQATT and CDR2 is SNEGSKA (reference sequence). The CDR3 loop reads CSADRASDYGYTF. The DNA of the CDR3 is TGCAGTGCGGACCGGGCAAGTGACTATGGCTACACCTTC.

Many counts were recorded for this clonotype. The rearrangement joins TRBV5-1 to TRBJ2-7; 9 bases align to TRBD1. J lost 6 bases, V lost 0 bases, and 7 bases had no gene match. CDR1 is SGHRS and CDR2 is YFSETQ in the germline V gene. The CDR3 loop spans 15 amino acids. The CDR3 DNA is TGCGCCAGCAGCTTGGTGACAGGGGGTACCTCCGAGCAGTACTTC. It translates to CASSLVTGGTSEQYF.

This clonotype was seen ten or more times. V gene TRBV12-3 or TRBV12-4 combines with J gene TRBJ2-3; D possibly corresponds to TRBD2 (5 bases). This CDR3 has 14 residues. Trimming removed 2 bases from V and 2 bases from J, with 8 bases in between. CDR3 in DNA: TGTGCCAGCAGTTTACGGGGTGACACAGATACGCAGTATTTT. The encoded protein is CASSLRGDTDTQYF.

In its sample, this clonotype was seen a few times. This may be a read error: a much more frequent sequence differs by one nucleotide. The chain is built from TRBV7-2 and TRBJ1-6; D remains unclear. Germline lookup yields CDR1 SGHTA and CDR2 FQGNSA. This CDR3 region has 13 residues. V was shortened by 5 bases and J by 8 bases, with 10 bases between the two germline ends. CDR3 bases: TGTGCCAGCAGCAACAAGATGGATTCACCCCTCCACTTT. Its translation is CASSNKMDSPLHF.

The chain links TRBV3-1 to TRBJ1-6; TRBD1 might be the D (6 bases). The germline V gene has CDR1 LGHDT and CDR2 YNNKEL (reference sequence). V was cut by 4 bases and J by 7 bases, with 14 bases left in between. The CDR3 runs 15 residues. CDR3 amino acids: CASSPGQTQNSPLHF. The CDR3, as DNA: TGTGCCAGCAGCCCCGGACAGACGCAGAATTCACCCCTCCACTTT.